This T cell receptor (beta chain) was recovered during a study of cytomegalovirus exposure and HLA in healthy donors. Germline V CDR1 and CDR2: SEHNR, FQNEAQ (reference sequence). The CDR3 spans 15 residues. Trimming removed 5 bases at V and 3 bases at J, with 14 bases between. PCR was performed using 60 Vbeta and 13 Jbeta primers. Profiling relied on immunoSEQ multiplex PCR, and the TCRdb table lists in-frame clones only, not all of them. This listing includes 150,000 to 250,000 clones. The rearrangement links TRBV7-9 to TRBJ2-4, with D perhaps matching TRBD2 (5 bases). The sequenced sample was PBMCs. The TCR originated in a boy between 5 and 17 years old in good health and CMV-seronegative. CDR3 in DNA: TGTGCCAGCAGCCCAGACCGGGGTAGCAAAAACATTCAGTACTTC. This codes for CASSPDRGSKNIQYF.